The 18 T cell receptor beta chains below all came from one sample that was sequenced in a study of T-cell reconstitution after alpha-beta-depleted transplantation in children. As it was prepared, the TCRbeta library received unique molecular identifiers. TCRdb itself ran the PCR reads through MiXCR, one entry per CDR3 protein. The sample lists under 250,000 distinct CDR3 sequences; roughly a quarter were seen once. The input for sequencing was PBMCs, mostly from graft donor cells, taken 360 days after TCRalphabeta/CD19-depleted stem cell transplant. The receptors here all came from a female patient aged 2 to 10 who had a stem cell transplant for congenital amegakaryocytic thrombocytopenia, so the T cells may come from the graft donor.

This clonotype has just a few counts. This chain links TRBV4-3 with TRBJ2-7; D gene unclear. Germline lookup yields CDR1 LGHNA and CDR2 YSLEER. CDR3 length equals 14 residues. V was shortened by 0 bases and J by 0 bases, with 6 bases between the two germline ends. The CDR3 protein is CASSQDYRSYEQYF. The CDR3 nucleotides read TGCGCCAGCAGCCAAGACTACCGCTCCTACGAGCAGTACTTC.

The chain links TRBV12-3 or TRBV12-4 to TRBJ2-5; TRBD1 is a possible D gene (5 bases). Trimming pared 2 bases from V and 7 bases from J, leaving 11 bases between. This CDR3 is built from 13 residues. The chain's CDR3 is CASSLRGIGTQYF. The CDR3 coding sequence is TGTGCCAGCAGTTTAAGGGGCATTGGGACCCAGTACTTC.

This clonotype was seen repeatedly, ten times or more. The chain recombines TRBV12-3 or TRBV12-4 with TRBJ2-1; D gene unclear. V lost 6 bases to trimming and J lost 6 bases, with 6 bases between them. The CDR3 covers 11 residues. DNA for the CDR3: TGTGCCAGCAGACTCTTCAATGAGCAGTTCTTC. This translates into CASRLFNEQFF.

In this sample, this clonotype turned up many times. The gene calls are TRBV3-1 and TRBJ2-2; possible D gene TRBD1, 5 bases. Germline V CDR1 and CDR2: LGHDT, YNNKEL (reference sequence). The CDR3 has 14 residues. V was shortened by 2 bases and J by 4 bases, with 8 bases between the two germline ends. CDR3 nucleotides: TGTGCCAGCAGCCAATTCCAGGGCACCGGGGAGCTGTTTTTT. The encoded protein is CASSQFQGTGELFF.

The chain has TRBV7-6 and TRBJ2-5; 9 bases are shared with TRBD2. The V segment lost 6 bases and the J segment 7 bases; nucleotides outside the gene matches: 12. Per the germline V gene, CDR1 is SGHVS and CDR2 is FNYEAQ. This CDR3 comprises 15 residues. CDR3 coding DNA: TGTGCCAGCAGTGACACCATAGCGGGAGTTGCGACCCAGTACTTC. This gives the protein CASSDTIAGVATQYF.

This clonotype was picked up many times. The chain uses TRBV12-3 or TRBV12-4 and TRBJ2-3, with unresolved D. This CDR3 comprises 11 residues. With 6 bases removed from V and 1 base from J, the gap between germline ends came to 2 bases. This chain's CDR3 is CASSRTDTQYF. CDR3 in DNA: TGTGCCAGCAGCCGCACAGATACGCAGTATTTT.

This chain joins TRBV5-1 and TRBJ2-7; D may correspond to TRBD1 or TRBD2 (5 bases each). V lost 2 bases, J lost 5 bases, and 11 bases lay in between. CDR3 length: 13 residues. The germline gives CDR1 SGHRS, CDR2 YFSETQ. DNA for the CDR3: TGCGCCAGCAGCTTTCAAGGGGACCACGAGCAGTACTTC. Its translation is CASSFQGDHEQYF.

This clonotype was recorded only once. The J gene is TRBJ1-6, the V gene TRBV4-1, with 8 positions matching TRBD1. The ends lost 1 base at V and 3 bases at J; junction bases unmatched: 11. The germline CDR1 and CDR2 sequences are MGHRA and YSYEKL. The CDR3 is made up of 19 amino acids. CDR3 amino acids: CASSQAQGAVLNYNSPLHF. For the CDR3, the DNA is TGCGCCAGCAGCCAAGCTCAGGGGGCCGTGCTTAACTATAATTCACCCCTCCACTTT.

This clonotype was counted a few times. The chain joins TRBV4-3 to TRBJ2-4, with 10 nucleotides matching TRBD2. The junction had 17 bases not matched to a gene; V was cut back by 4 bases and J by 5 bases. In germline, CDR1 is LGHNA, CDR2 YSLEER. The CDR3 loop spans 19 amino acids. The CDR3 spells CASSPGVVAGGRIQNIQYF. CDR3 nucleotides: TGCGCCAGCAGCCCGGGGGTGGTAGCGGGAGGCAGGATTCAAAACATTCAGTACTTC.

CDR3 in DNA: TGTGCCAGCAGACGGAAAGCAGGGGGTTATGAAAAACTGTTTTTT. The encoded protein is CASRRKAGGYEKLFF. The chain couples TRBV6-1 to TRBJ1-4, with 7 bases matching TRBD1. Germline V gene data show CDR1 as MNHNS and CDR2 as SASEGT. The V gene end was trimmed by 6 bases and the J gene end by 6 bases; junction bases not matched to a gene: 10. The CDR3 length is 15 residues.

The rearrangement uses TRBV3-1 and TRBJ2-3; 10 nucleotides line up with TRBD2. There are 16 residues in the CDR3. The germline gives CDR1 LGHDT, CDR2 YNNKEL (reference sequence). Trimming took 0 bases from V and 2 from J; bases not matched to a gene: 2. CDR3 residues: CASSQESGGDTDTQYF. The CDR3 DNA follows: TGTGCCAGCAGCCAAGAAAGCGGGGGGGACACAGATACGCAGTATTTT.

This clonotype was counted at least ten times. The CDR3 coding sequence is TGTGCCAGCAGTTTAGCCAAAAACATTCAGTACTTC. Its translation: CASSLAKNIQYF. The chain uses TRBV12-3 or TRBV12-4 and TRBJ2-4, with D uncertain. Trimming took 0 bases from V and 3 from J, leaving 0 bases between them. The CDR3 sequence is 12 residues long.

This clonotype was counted ten times or more. In DNA form, the CDR3 reads TGTGCCAGCAGCTGGACCCGGGACACAGATACGCAGTATTTT. Protein product: CASSWTRDTDTQYF. The chain recombines TRBV7-9 with TRBJ2-3; TRBD2 is a possible D gene (5 bases). Trimming took 4 bases from V and 2 from J, leaving 10 bases between them. The CDR3 runs 14 residues. The germline gives CDR1 SEHNR, CDR2 FQNEAQ (reference sequence). Full variable domain (remainder filled in from reference TRBV7-9 and TRBJ2-3): DTGVSQNPRHKITKRGQNVTFRCDPISEHNRLYWYRQTLGQGPEFLTYFQNEAQLEKSRLLSDRFSAERPKGSFSTLEIQRTEQGDSAMYLCASSWTRDTDTQYFGPGTRLTVL.

This clonotype turned up a few times. The chain joins TRBV20-1 to TRBJ2-4, with 12 nucleotides matching TRBD2. V lost 3 bases and J lost 1; bases outside the gene matches: 13. Per germline, CDR1 DFQATT and CDR2 SNEGSKA (reference sequence). The CDR3 consists of 19 residues. The chain's CDR3 is CSARVLAGGGGGAKNIQYF. The CDR3 nucleotides are TGCAGTGCTAGGGTACTAGCGGGAGGAGGGGGTGGTGCCAAAAACATTCAGTACTTC.

This clonotype was picked up a small number of times. In DNA form, the CDR3 reads TGTGCCAGCAGTTTCGGCCTGAAAAACATTCAGTACTTC. Its translation is CASSFGLKNIQYF. The chain couples TRBV12-3 or TRBV12-4 to TRBJ2-4; D call uncertain. V shed 3 bases and J shed 4 bases, with 7 bases lying between them. The CDR3 covers 13 residues.

This clonotype occurred a few times. The rearrangement uses TRBV4-2 and TRBJ2-3, with 8 nucleotides matching TRBD2. V lost 1 base and J lost 0; bases outside the gene matches: 6. Germline V gene sequence: CDR1 LGHNA, CDR2 YNFKEQ. The CDR3 sequence is 17 residues long. In nucleotides, the CDR3 is TGTGCCAGCAGCCAAGTATCGCGGGGGGCAAGCACAGATACGCAGTATTTT. It specifies CASSQVSRGASTDTQYF.

In its sample, this clonotype was seen a few times. The V and J genes are TRBV4-3 and TRBJ2-1; 9 bases are shared with TRBD1. Germline V gene data show CDR1 as LGHNA and CDR2 as YSLEER. There are 16 residues in the CDR3. Unmatched junction bases numbered 6, after V lost 2 bases and J lost 4 bases. The CDR3 protein is CASSQRQGVGYNEQFF. The CDR3, as DNA: TGCGCCAGCAGCCAAAGACAGGGGGTCGGTTACAATGAGCAGTTCTTC.

The rearrangement links TRBV20-1 to TRBJ2-4; no reliable D call. The CDR3 has 11 amino acids. Germline V gene lookup returns CDR1 DFQATT and CDR2 SNEGSKA (reference sequence). Deletions cut 0 bases from V and 16 bases from J, with 13 bases between. CDR3 protein: CSARDLKTAYF. As DNA, the CDR3 is TGCAGTGCTAGAGATCTTAAGACGGCCTACTTC.